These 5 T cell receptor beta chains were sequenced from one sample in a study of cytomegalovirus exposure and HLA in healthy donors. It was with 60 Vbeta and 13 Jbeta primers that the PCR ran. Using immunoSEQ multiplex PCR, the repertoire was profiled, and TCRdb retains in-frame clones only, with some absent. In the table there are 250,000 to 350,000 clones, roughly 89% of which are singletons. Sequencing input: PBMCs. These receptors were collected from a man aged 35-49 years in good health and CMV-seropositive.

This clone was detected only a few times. CDR3 sequence (DNA): TGTGCCATCAGACCGGACGGGGACAATCAGCCCCAGCATTTT. As protein: CAIRPDGDNQPQHF. The chain is built from TRBV10-3 and TRBJ1-5; no firm D call. The CDR3 loop spans 14 amino acids. Trimming removed 6 bases from V and 3 bases from J, with 12 bases in between. CDR1 and CDR2 (germline): ENHRY, SYGVKD.

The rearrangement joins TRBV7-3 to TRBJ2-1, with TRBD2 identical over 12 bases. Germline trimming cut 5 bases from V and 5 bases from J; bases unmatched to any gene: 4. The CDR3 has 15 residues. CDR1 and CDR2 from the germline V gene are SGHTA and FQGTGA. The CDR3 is CASSEGLAGHNEQFF. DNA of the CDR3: TGTGCCAGCAGCGAGGGACTAGCGGGCCACAATGAGCAGTTCTTC.

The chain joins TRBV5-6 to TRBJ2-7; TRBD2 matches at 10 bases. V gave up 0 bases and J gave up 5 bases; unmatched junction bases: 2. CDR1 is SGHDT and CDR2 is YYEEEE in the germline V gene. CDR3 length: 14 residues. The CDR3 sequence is CASSLVLAGDEQYF. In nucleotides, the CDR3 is TGTGCCAGCAGCTTGGTGCTAGCGGGAGACGAGCAGTACTTC.

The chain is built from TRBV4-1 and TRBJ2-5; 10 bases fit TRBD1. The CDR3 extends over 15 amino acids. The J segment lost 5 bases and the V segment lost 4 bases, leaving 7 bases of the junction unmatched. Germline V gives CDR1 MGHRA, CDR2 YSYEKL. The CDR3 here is CASSPGTGEGETQYF. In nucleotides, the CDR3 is TGCGCCAGCAGCCCAGGGACAGGGGAAGGGGAGACCCAGTACTTC.

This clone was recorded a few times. In nucleotides, the CDR3 is TGCGCCAGCAGCCAAGATCGGACGGACAGGGGAGCCGAGCAGTACTTC. Its translation: CASSQDRTDRGAEQYF. This chain connects TRBV4-1 to TRBJ2-7; 9 bases agree with TRBD1. Germline-derived CDR1 and CDR2 are MGHRA and YSYEKL. The CDR3 is made up of 16 amino acids. Trimming at V came to 0 bases and at J to 6 bases, leaving 9 bases not matched to a gene.